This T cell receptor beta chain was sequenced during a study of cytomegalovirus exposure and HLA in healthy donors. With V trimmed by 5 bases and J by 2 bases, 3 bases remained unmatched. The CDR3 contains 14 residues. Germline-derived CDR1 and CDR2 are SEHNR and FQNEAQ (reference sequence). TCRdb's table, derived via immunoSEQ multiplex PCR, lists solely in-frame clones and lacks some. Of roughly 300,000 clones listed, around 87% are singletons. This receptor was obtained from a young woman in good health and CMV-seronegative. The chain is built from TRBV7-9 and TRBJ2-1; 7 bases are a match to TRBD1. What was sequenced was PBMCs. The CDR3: CASSDRDPYNEQFF. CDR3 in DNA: TGTGCCAGCAGCGACAGGGACCCCTACAATGAGCAGTTCTTC.